The entry below describes one T cell receptor beta chain. Trimming cost V 5 bases and J 7 bases, with 8 bases left between them. Germline V CDR1 and CDR2: MNHEY, SMNVEV (reference sequence). The CDR3 has 11 amino acids. PCR primers comprised 60 Vbeta and 13 Jbeta primers. Clones were read by immunoSEQ multiplex PCR, and TCRdb kept only the in-frame ones, dropping some. This sample has about 190,000 clones, with roughly 84% found just once. This entry comes from a study of cytomegalovirus exposure and HLA in healthy donors. The sequence derives from a boy aged 2 to 9 in good health and CMV-seronegative. This rearrangement joins TRBV27 to TRBJ1-2; tentative D call: TRBD1 (5 bases). The sequenced sample was PBMCs. For the CDR3, the DNA is TGTGCCAGCAGTCAGGGTTTTGGCTACACCTTC. Its protein product is CASSQGFGYTF.